This T cell receptor (beta chain) was sequenced for a study of beta chain features in type 1 diabetes. The whole isolated RNA underwent reverse transcription, so sequencing captured expressed TCRB transcripts. Using immunoSEQ multiplex PCR, the repertoire was profiled, and TCRdb retains in-frame clones only, with some absent. The table lists under 500,000 clones, approximately 30% of them singletons, with around 0.065% in the top ten. Overall study results and limits: In every one of the four CD4+ subsets, TCRB CDR3s were moderately but significantly shorter in Type 1 diabetes patients. Naive, central memory and Treg TCRB repertoires seemed to resemble each other more closely in patients than they did in healthy donors.

Comment on this clone: Its antigen is currently unknown.

J gave up 4 bases and V 2 bases, and 9 bases lay outside the gene matches. CDR3 length equals 16 residues. The germline V gene has CDR1 SQVTM and CDR2 ANQGSEA. Purity exceeding 98% was reached by all sorted populations. The chain is built from TRBV29-1 and TRBJ2-1; 9 nucleotides line up with TRBD2. The material sequenced was naive CD4+ T cells from blood. This TCR derives from a man younger than 30 in good health. CDR3 in amino acids: CSVEWAGGPRYNEQFF. DNA of the CDR3: TGCAGCGTTGAATGGGCGGGAGGGCCAAGGTACAATGAGCAGTTCTTC.